The TCR beta chain described here comes from a study of blood T cell repertoires in COVID-19. Study in general: The United States, Italy and Spain supplied acute and convalescent COVID-19 samples. Sources were T cells, B-cell-depleted T cells, or PBMCs; the material itself was cDNA or gDNA.

In germline, CDR1 is SGHTA, CDR2 FQGNSA. The CDR3 contains 18 residues. Trimming took 2 bases from V and 2 from J; bases not matched to a gene: 13. Sequenced by immunoSEQ multiplex PCR; TCRdb stores in-frame clones only, minus some. The sample contains about 69,000 clones, about four fifths of which appear only once. This clonotype originated in a man in his forties or fifties with COVID-19, enrolled during active disease. The chain recombines TRBV7-2 with TRBJ2-5; 8 nucleotides align to TRBD1. Sequenced: peripheral blood. The CDR3 sequence is CASSLFGQGGYHQETQYF. CDR3 sequence (DNA): TGTGCCAGCAGCTTATTTGGACAGGGAGGATATCATCAAGAGACCCAGTACTTC.